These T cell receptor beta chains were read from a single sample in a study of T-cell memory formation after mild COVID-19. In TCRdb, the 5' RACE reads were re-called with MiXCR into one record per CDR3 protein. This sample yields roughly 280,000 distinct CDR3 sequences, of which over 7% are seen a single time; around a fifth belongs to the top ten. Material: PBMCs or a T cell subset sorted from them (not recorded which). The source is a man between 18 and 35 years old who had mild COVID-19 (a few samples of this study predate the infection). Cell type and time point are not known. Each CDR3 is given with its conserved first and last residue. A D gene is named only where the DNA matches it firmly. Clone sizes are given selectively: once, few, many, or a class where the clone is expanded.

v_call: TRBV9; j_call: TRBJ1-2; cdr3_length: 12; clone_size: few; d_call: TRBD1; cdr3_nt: TGTGCCAGCACCTACTACAGGGGGGACTACACCTTC; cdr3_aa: CASTYYRGDYTF
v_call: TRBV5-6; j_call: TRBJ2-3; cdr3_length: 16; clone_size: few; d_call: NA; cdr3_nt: TGTGCCAGCAGCTTGTTTCGGGGAGAGTTCACAGATACGCAGTATTTT; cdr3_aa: CASSLFRGEFTDTQYF
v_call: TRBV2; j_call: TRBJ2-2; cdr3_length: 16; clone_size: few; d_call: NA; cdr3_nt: TGTGCCAGCAGTGATGTTCCTAGCGCGAACACCGGGGAGCTGTTTTTT; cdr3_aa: CASSDVPSANTGELFF
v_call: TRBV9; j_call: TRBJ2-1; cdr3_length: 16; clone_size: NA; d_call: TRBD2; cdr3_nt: TGTGCCAGCAGCTTTAGCGGGGGGCTTCCCGGGAATGAGCAGTTCTTC; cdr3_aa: CASSFSGGLPGNEQFF
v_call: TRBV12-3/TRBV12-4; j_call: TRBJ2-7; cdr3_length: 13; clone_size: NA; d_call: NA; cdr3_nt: TGTGCCAGCACTACGTCCAGTCCCTACGAGCAGTACTTC; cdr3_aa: CASTTSSPYEQYF
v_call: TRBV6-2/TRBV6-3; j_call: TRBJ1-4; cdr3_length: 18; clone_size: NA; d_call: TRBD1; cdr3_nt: TGTGCCAGCAGCCCACAGGGGGTAGCGTCCTGGTTCGATGAAAAACTGTTTTTT; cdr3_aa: CASSPQGVASWFDEKLFF
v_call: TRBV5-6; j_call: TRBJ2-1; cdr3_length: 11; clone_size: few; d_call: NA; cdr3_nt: TGTGCCAGCAGCTTTCAAGGTCTCGGAGTCTTC; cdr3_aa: CASSFQGLGVF
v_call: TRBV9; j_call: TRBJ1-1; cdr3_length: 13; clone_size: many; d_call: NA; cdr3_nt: TGTGCCAGCAGCAGGGGCCGAAACACTGAAGCTTTCTTT; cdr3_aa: CASSRGRNTEAFF
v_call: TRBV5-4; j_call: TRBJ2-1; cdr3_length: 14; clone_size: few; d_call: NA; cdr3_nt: TGTGCCAGCAGCTACGGACCAGGGATCAATGAGCAGTTCTTC; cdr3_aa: CASSYGPGINEQFF
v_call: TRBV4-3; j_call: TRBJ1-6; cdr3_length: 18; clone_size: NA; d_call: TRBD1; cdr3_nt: TGCGCCAGCAGCCAAGGGGCGCTAGGACAGGGGGCTTATTCACCCCTCCACTTT; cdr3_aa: CASSQGALGQGAYSPLHF
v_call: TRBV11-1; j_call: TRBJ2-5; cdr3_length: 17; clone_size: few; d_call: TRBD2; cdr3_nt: TGTGCCAGCAGCTTTGAGTGGGAAGCGGGGGGGCGAGAGACCCAGTACTTC; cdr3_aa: CASSFEWEAGGRETQYF
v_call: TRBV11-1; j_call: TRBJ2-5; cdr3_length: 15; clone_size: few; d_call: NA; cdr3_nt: TGTGCCAGCCAAGGGCCGTGGATCCCCCAGGAGACCCAGTACTTC; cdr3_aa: CASQGPWIPQETQYF
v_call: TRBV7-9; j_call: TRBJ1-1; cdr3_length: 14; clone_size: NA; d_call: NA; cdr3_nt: TGTGCCAGCAGCAGCATTGGGATGAACACTGAAGCTTTCTTT; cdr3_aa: CASSSIGMNTEAFF
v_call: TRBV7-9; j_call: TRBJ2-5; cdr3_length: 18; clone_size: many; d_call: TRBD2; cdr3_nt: TGTGCCAGCAGCCTACGCCCCCTACTAGCGGGGGAGGGAGAGACCCAGTACTTC; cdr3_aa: CASSLRPLLAGEGETQYF
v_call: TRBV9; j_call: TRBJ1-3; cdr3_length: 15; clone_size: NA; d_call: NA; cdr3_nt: TGTGCCAGCAGTACGACTCCGGGGGCCGGAAACACCATATATTTT; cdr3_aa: CASSTTPGAGNTIYF
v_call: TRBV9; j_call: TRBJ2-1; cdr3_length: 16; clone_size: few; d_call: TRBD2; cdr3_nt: TGTGCCAGCAGCGTAGAGAACCCGCGGGGGGGGGATGAGCAGTTCTTC; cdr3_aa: CASSVENPRGGDEQFF
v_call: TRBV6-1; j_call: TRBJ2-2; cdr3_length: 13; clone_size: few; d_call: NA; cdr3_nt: TGTGCCACCCCGTTCCCAGGGCCCGGGGAGCTGTTTTTT; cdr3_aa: CATPFPGPGELFF
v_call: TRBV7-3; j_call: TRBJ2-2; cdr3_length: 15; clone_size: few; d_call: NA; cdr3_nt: TGTGCCAGCAGCCCGGGTAAAGGGGTGACCGGGGAGCTGTTTTTT; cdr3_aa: CASSPGKGVTGELFF
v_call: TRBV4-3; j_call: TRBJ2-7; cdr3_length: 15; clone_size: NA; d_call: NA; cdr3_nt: TGCGCCAGCAGCCAAGCCCGGGGGGCGTACTACGAGCAGTACTTC; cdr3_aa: CASSQARGAYYEQYF
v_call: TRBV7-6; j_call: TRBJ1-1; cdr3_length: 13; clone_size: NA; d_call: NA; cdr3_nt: TGTGCCAGCAGCCCCTGGGGGATGGAAGGAGCTTTCTTT; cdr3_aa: CASSPWGMEGAFF